This T cell receptor beta chain was captured by sequencing in a study of glioma-infiltrating T cells. Regarding the study as a whole: Very few CDR3 sequences were shared between tissue and blood. Gliomas, especially low-grade, showed above-expected tissue-blood divergence; non-neoplastic patients showed below.

Regarding this clonotype: Its antigen is as yet unknown.

The CDR3 covers 15 residues. Germline trimming cut 6 bases from V and 2 bases from J; bases unmatched to any gene: 4. The germline V gene encodes CDR1 MNHNS and CDR2 SASEGT. Using RNA template, CDR3s of TCR alpha and beta were amplified with iRepertoire arm-PCR. TCRdb itself ran the multiplex PCR reads through MiXCR, one entry per CDR3 protein. The data hold about 140,000 distinct CDR3 sequences, with about two fifths observed a single time. The sequenced sample consisted of glioma tissue, nonneoplastic brain tissue, or PBMCs (not recorded which). This TCR was sampled from a human donor with low-grade glioma or glioblastoma, undergoing nonglioma brain surgery, or in good health (not recorded which). The rearrangement links TRBV6-1 to TRBJ2-3; 11 positions match TRBD2. Written as DNA, the CDR3 is TGTGCCAGCAGACCGGGACTAGCGGACACAGATACGCAGTATTTT. Translation: CASRPGLADTDTQYF.